This T cell receptor (beta chain) was identified in a study of blood T cell repertoires in COVID-19. In the study overall: Specimens from acute and convalescent COVID-19 originated in the United States, Italy and Spain.

Clones were read by immunoSEQ multiplex PCR, and TCRdb kept only the in-frame ones, dropping some. Found here are about 85,000 clones, approximately 82% of them singletons; the top ten hold 0.95% to 1.5%. This clone was seen only a few times. CDR1 SGHRS and CDR2 YFSETQ come from the germline V gene. J lost 7 bases, V lost 4 bases, and 8 bases had no gene match. The CDR3 contains 13 residues. The sequence was collected from a woman of 80 years or more with acute or convalescent COVID-19. The sequencing sample was made of peripheral blood. The chain combines TRBV5-1 with TRBJ2-7; 7 positions agree with TRBD1. The CDR3 DNA reads TGCGCCAGCAGCAAAGACAGGGTAGAAGAGCAGTACTTC. Translated, it gives CASSKDRVEEQYF.